A selection of T cell receptor beta chains follows, all from one sample in a study of blood T cell repertoires in COVID-19. Here immunoSEQ multiplex PCR was the method, and the copy in TCRdb shows in-frame clones only, minus some. The sample has about 150,000 clones; 84% are singletons. Sequencing was done on a sample of peripheral blood. The receptors were gathered from a human donor in a cohort sampled during active COVID-19. Both conserved end residues are part of each CDR3. The D gene is left open where the match is weak. Clone size is shown for a subset of rows, as once, few, many or a class of expanded clone.

TRBD1	TRBJ2-1	-	TRBV10-3	CASRNSQGETYNEQFF	TGTGCCAGCCGAAACTCACAGGGGGAAACCTACAATGAGCAGTTCTTC
-	TRBJ1-1	once	TRBV29-1	CSVEDRRTEAFF	TGCAGCGTTGAAGATCGGAGGACTGAAGCTTTCTTT
TRBD2	TRBJ2-1	-	TRBV7-9	CASSSGLIAGYNEQFF	TGTGCCAGCAGCTCCGGTTTGATAGCGGGGTACAATGAGCAGTTCTTC
TRBD1	TRBJ2-3	few	TRBV24-1	CATSDPNRGDSTDTQYF	TGTGCCACCAGTGACCCAAACAGGGGCGACTCTACAGATACGCAGTATTTT
-	TRBJ2-5	-	TRBV15	CATSRDGGGAETQYF	TGTGCCACCAGCAGAGATGGGGGAGGAGCAGAGACCCAGTACTTC
TRBD2	TRBJ2-1	once	TRBV19	CASSIGAGVDEQFF	TGTGCCAGTAGTATAGGAGCGGGAGTAGATGAGCAGTTCTTC
-	TRBJ1-2	-	TRBV7-6	CASSPAGGVDTF	TGTGCCAGCAGCCCCGCGGGGGGGGTGGACACCTTC
-	TRBJ1-3	-	TRBV30	CAWSVRGGNTIYF	TGTGCCTGGAGTGTCAGGGGTGGAAACACCATATATTTT
TRBD2	TRBJ2-7	-	TRBV7-2	CASSSSAGSSYEQYF	TGTGCCAGCAGCTCCTCAGCGGGGAGCTCCTACGAGCAGTACTTC
TRBD1	TRBJ1-2	-	TRBV2	CASRGTGGSIYGYTF	TGTGCCAGCAGGGGAACAGGGGGCTCAATCTATGGCTACACCTTC
TRBD1	TRBJ1-5	few	TRBV27	CASSRRTGATDQPQHF	TGTGCCAGCAGTCGAAGGACAGGGGCCACGGATCAGCCCCAGCATTTT
TRBD2	TRBJ2-5	-	TRBV4-1	CASSQEWGLAGQETQYF	TGCGCCAGCAGCCAAGAATGGGGTCTAGCGGGTCAAGAGACCCAGTACTTC
TRBD2	TRBJ2-2	-	TRBV7-7	CASSLSVPSGATGELFF	TGTGCTAGCAGCTTAAGTGTCCCCAGCGGGGCCACCGGGGAGCTGTTTTTT
-	TRBJ1-1	-	TRBV3-1/TRBV3-2	CASSQQQGETEAFF	TGTGCCAGCAGCCAACAACAGGGTGAAACTGAAGCTTTCTTT
-	TRBJ1-4	-	TRBV7-9	CASSLMVGSDEKLFF	TGTGCCAGCAGCTTAATGGTGGGGAGTGATGAAAAACTGTTTTTT
TRBD1	TRBJ1-1	-	TRBV5-8	CASSLVTGGTEAFF	TGTGCCAGCAGCTTGGTAACAGGGGGCACTGAAGCTTTCTTT
-	TRBJ1-2	-	TRBV4-2	CASSQVFDSAVGYTF	TGTGCCAGCAGCCAAGTGTTTGACAGCGCAGTTGGCTACACCTTC
TRBD1	TRBJ2-7	-	TRBV7-8	CASSPTGGGPLYEQYF	TGTGCCAGCAGCCCGACAGGGGGCGGGCCCCTCTACGAGCAGTACTTC
-	TRBJ1-1	-	TRBV6-1	CASSEGLENTEAFF	TGTGCCAGCAGTGAAGGGCTCGAGAACACTGAAGCTTTCTTT
-	TRBJ1-2	-	TRBV28	CASSLSGYGYTF	TGTGCCAGCAGTTTATCAGGGTACGGCTACACCTTC
TRBD1	TRBJ2-7	-	TRBV11-3	CASSLGTGGEQYF	TGTGCCAGCAGCTTAGGGACAGGGGGCGAGCAGTACTTC
TRBD1	TRBJ1-3	-	TRBV28	CASDGTASGNTIYF	TGTGCCAGCGACGGGACAGCCTCTGGAAACACCATATATTTT
TRBD1	TRBJ1-2	few	TRBV24-1	CATQDRGPNYGYTF	TGTGCCACCCAAGACAGGGGGCCCAACTATGGCTACACCTTC
-	TRBJ1-3	-	TRBV6-1	CASSEEDGVSGNTIYF	TGTGCCAGCAGTGAGGAGGACGGGGTCTCTGGAAACACCATATATTTT
TRBD1	TRBJ2-7	-	TRBV10-2	CASSESGTVYEQYF	TGCGCCAGCAGTGAATCCGGGACAGTCTACGAGCAGTACTTC
-	TRBJ2-5	-	TRBV19	CASSIQGRETQYF	TGTGCCAGTAGTATACAGGGGCGAGAGACCCAGTACTTC
TRBD2	TRBJ2-7	-	TRBV4-2	CASSQVSGGSSYEQYF	TGTGCCAGCAGCCAAGTAAGCGGGGGCAGCTCCTACGAGCAGTACTTC
TRBD1	TRBJ1-2	-	TRBV6-5	CASRTGGVRGYTF	TGTGCCAGCAGGACAGGGGGCGTACGGGGCTACACCTTC
TRBD1	TRBJ2-3	-	TRBV11-3	CASSLGRDRVSDTQYF	TGTGCCAGCAGCTTAGGCCGGGACAGGGTGTCAGATACGCAGTATTTT
-	TRBJ1-2	-	TRBV15	CATSRDRPAGNGYTF	TGTGCCACCAGCAGAGATCGTCCGGCAGGGAACGGCTACACCTTC
TRBD1	TRBJ1-1	-	TRBV6-5	CASRGTGRDEAFF	TGTGCCAGCAGGGGGACAGGGCGTGATGAAGCTTTCTTT
TRBD1	TRBJ1-6	-	TRBV2	CASRTADRGNSPLHF	TGTGCCAGTCGAACCGCGGACAGGGGTAATTCACCCCTCCACTTT
TRBD1	TRBJ1-2	-	TRBV2	CASSEGSRTGGSNYGYTF	TGTGCCAGCAGTGAAGGTTCCAGGACAGGGGGATCTAACTATGGCTACACCTTC
-	TRBJ2-5	-	TRBV30	CAWIQGWGKETQYF	TGTGCCTGGATCCAGGGCTGGGGAAAAGAGACCCAGTACTTC
-	TRBJ1-5	once	TRBV7-2	CASSSLGWGLQPQHF	TGTGCCAGCAGCTCCCTCGGATGGGGCCTTCAGCCCCAGCATTTT
TRBD1	TRBJ1-5	-	TRBV19	CASSPRFGGGRQPQHF	TGTGCCAGTAGTCCCCGCTTTGGAGGGGGCAGGCAGCCCCAGCATTTT
-	TRBJ2-1	-	TRBV27	CASSRWGSTFEQFF	TGTGCCAGCAGTCGGTGGGGCTCTACTTTCGAGCAGTTCTTC
TRBD2	TRBJ2-7	-	TRBV6-5	CASSYSSSGGRGEQYF	TGTGCCAGCAGTTACTCGAGTAGCGGGGGGCGGGGAGAGCAGTACTTC
-	TRBJ2-1	-	TRBV19	CASSPGSRDNEQFF	TGTGCCAGTAGTCCTGGTAGCCGGGACAATGAGCAGTTCTTC
-	TRBJ2-2	-	TRBV15	CATGGLYTGELFF	TGTGCCACCGGGGGACTCTACACCGGGGAGCTGTTTTTT
-	TRBJ1-2	-	TRBV25-1	CASSVANGGYTF	TGTGCCAGCAGTGTGGCCAACGGGGGCTACACCTTC
-	TRBJ2-3	-	TRBV30	CAWFPRDTQYF	TGTGCCTGGTTCCCCCGGGATACGCAGTATTTT
-	TRBJ2-1	-	TRBV6-1	CASSEAGTHNEQFF	TGTGCCAGCAGTGAAGCAGGGACACACAATGAGCAGTTCTTC
TRBD2	TRBJ2-3	-	TRBV6-1	CASSDGGVVDTQYF	TGTGCCAGCAGTGATGGGGGGGTGGTAGATACGCAGTATTTT
-	TRBJ1-3	-	TRBV7-9	CASSLVADFSGNTIYF	TGTGCCAGCAGCTTAGTAGCGGACTTCTCTGGAAACACCATATATTTT
TRBD1	TRBJ1-4	-	TRBV5-1	CASSGEGAPGEKLFF	TGCGCCAGCAGCGGAGAGGGGGCGCCAGGTGAAAAACTGTTTTTT
-	TRBJ2-1	-	TRBV6-5	CASNSLYNEQFF	TGTGCCAGCAACAGCCTCTACAATGAGCAGTTCTTC